These T cell receptor beta chains were read from a single sample in a study of cytomegalovirus exposure and HLA in healthy donors. TCRdb's table, derived via immunoSEQ multiplex PCR, lists solely in-frame clones and lacks some. Counted here are roughly 130,000 clones, 84% occurring once; the ten biggest clones make up 1.4%. Sequenced input: PBMCs. These receptors all come from a woman in her thirties in good health and CMV-seronegative. Both conserved end residues are part of each CDR3. The D gene is left open where the match is weak. Not every row has a clone size; where given, it reads once, few, many or a size class.

TRBV7-9	NA	TRBJ1-6	TRBD1	TGTGCCAGCAGCCCTCGACAGGGCGAGAATTCACCCCTCCACTTT	CASSPRQGENSPLHF
TRBV5-8	NA	TRBJ1-1	NA	TGTGCCAGCAGCATGACGGGGATGAACACTGAAGCTTTCTTT	CASSMTGMNTEAFF
TRBV2	NA	TRBJ1-2	NA	TGTGCCAGCAGTGGACAGGCCTTCTATGGCTACACCTTC	CASSGQAFYGYTF
TRBV5-1	NA	TRBJ2-1	TRBD1	TGCGCCAGCAGCTTGGGGGGACAGGCCTACAATGAGCAGTTCTTC	CASSLGGQAYNEQFF
TRBV5-1	NA	TRBJ1-1	NA	TGCGCCAGCAGCTTGGCCGGGGGTTTGCACACTGAAGCTTTCTTT	CASSLAGGLHTEAFF
TRBV5-1	once	TRBJ2-5	NA	TGCGCCAGCAGCTCCCAGGGAGAGACCCAGTACTTC	CASSSQGETQYF
TRBV6-1	NA	TRBJ2-5	TRBD1	TGTGCCAGCAGTTCCCGGGACAGGGGGCAAGAGACCCAGTACTTC	CASSSRDRGQETQYF
TRBV2	NA	TRBJ2-7	TRBD1	TGTGCCAGCAGGAGTAGACAGGGCTTGGCCGGCGAGCAGTACTTC	CASRSRQGLAGEQYF
TRBV2	NA	TRBJ2-5	NA	TGTGCCAGCAGTGAAGTAGCGGTGCAAGAGACCCAGTACTTC	CASSEVAVQETQYF
TRBV11-2	NA	TRBJ2-3	NA	TGTGCCAGCAGCTTAAATGACGGGATTAGCACAGATACGCAGTATTTT	CASSLNDGISTDTQYF